This TCR beta chain is from a study of early T cells in non-severe SARS-CoV-2 infection (dated by TCRdb to 2020 to 2023). The study in broad terms: Because TCR sequencing was done on bulk RNA from unsorted whole blood, the alpha and beta chains could not be paired. Results the study describes overall, beyond this receptor: VDJdb matching was skewed toward anti-spike CD8 responses and likely underestimated virus-specific expansions by missing private and CD4 specificities.

This clonotype was counted at least ten times. This receptor's antigen is unknown. Base qualities are not at hand, and no much larger clone is one base apart. Libraries were prepared through 5' RACE. Sequenced using a NextSeq 500. The TCR library protocol attached unique molecular identifiers to individual cDNA molecules to correct for sequencing error and PCR bias. Both TCR alpha and beta chains were sequenced, and tight co-correlation was observed between alpha and beta sequence abundances in each sample. The authors processed their data as follows. Decombinator V4 was used to annotate the V gene, J gene and CDR3 of the TCR sequences. Expanded TCRs were defined as changing significantly between any two time points under a Poisson model with p below 0.0001. Abundances of TCRs were expressed as counts per million after normalisation to the total number of TCRs sequenced in each sample. MAIT TCRs were defined by TRAV1-2 paired with TRAJ12, TRAJ20 or TRAJ33, and iNKT TCRs by TRAV10 paired with TRAJ18. VDJdb, accessed 1 November 2021, was searched for CMV, EBV and SARS-CoV-2 annotated TCRs, with TCRs annotated for multiple antigens excluded. Clones were called with MiXCR by TCRdb after fastp trimmed the public reads at Q25, and only in-frame beta chains were retained. Rows merge per CDR3 protein into single entries with the most common DNA and genes. The authors' filters were not applied to this entry. Counted in this sample were tens of thousands of distinct CDR3 sequences; about 12% of them appeared once. The ten largest make up around 1.3% of the sample.

CDR1 and CDR2 (SEHNR, FQNEAQ) derive from the germline V gene (reference sequence). The CDR3, from cysteine to phenylalanine, totals 14 residues. Only the CDR3 region is kept as DNA, spanning 42 bases read in frame from base 1. The germline ends are 14 bases apart after V is trimmed by 5 bases and J by 4 bases. A case-control design nested within a healthcare worker cohort in London, UK, was used, with weekly nasopharyngeal swab PCR tests and blood sampling performed. Between 23 and 31 March 2020, the week of the UK lockdown, healthcare workers were enrolled and then followed up weekly for as long as 16 weeks.

The sequence was collected from an adult who was a healthcare worker with PCR-confirmed SARS-CoV-2 infection or an uninfected control (not recorded which). The rearranged chain carries TRBV7-9 and TRBJ1-1; the D gene cannot be resolved reliably. The material sequenced was whole blood. The CDR3 region has the sequence CASSASYSGTEAFF. The nucleotide sequence reads as follows: TGTGCCAGCAGCGCCTCTTACTCGGGCACTGAAGCTTTCTTT.